This T cell receptor (beta chain) stems from a study of cytomegalovirus exposure and HLA in healthy donors. For the study at large: The 110 million or so unique TCR beta sequences, from around 200 million T cells, were found by an earlier analysis. The study, taken as a whole, reports: Whilst most TCR sequences proved rare, a subset of public TCRs occurred across many donors. The authors assumed roughly uniform sequencing depth across donors for presence/absence analyses. Later on, a genetic analysis was performed. It linked a missense variant in DCLRE1C with V- and J-gene trimming of TCR beta.

Concerning this clone itself: The antigen is not known.

Trimming took off 0 bases at V and 2 bases at J, with 19 bases between the two ends. This CDR3 region has 18 residues. CDR1 LGHNA and CDR2 YNFKEQ come from the germline V gene. The PCR contained 60 Vbeta and 13 Jbeta primers. This table comes from immunoSEQ multiplex PCR, and its TCRdb copy is limited to in-frame clones, with some not included. The sample consists of about 300,000 clones, approximately 90% of them appearing once. The source material was PBMCs. The gene calls are TRBV4-2 and TRBJ2-5, with D possibly matching TRBD2 (6 bases). This receptor was taken from a middle-aged man in good health and CMV-seropositive. The CDR3 nucleotides are TGTGCCAGCAGCCAAGAGGTGTCTGGGAAGGGACTGCAAGAGACCCAGTACTTC. It codes for CASSQEVSGKGLQETQYF.